The clone carrying this TCR beta chain has just one count. Profiled with immunoSEQ multiplex PCR; TCRdb holds only in-frame clones, not every one. There are about 68,000 clones in the sample; roughly 83% occur only once, and around 9.5% lies in the top ten. This CDR3 has 21 amino acids. V lost 2 bases, J lost 0 bases, and 18 bases stayed unmatched. The germline V gene encodes CDR1 LGHNT and CDR2 FRNRAP. The sample belongs to a study of blood T cell repertoires in COVID-19. On the study more broadly: The United States, Italy and Spain supplied acute and convalescent COVID-19 samples. T cells, B-cell-depleted T cells, or PBMCs provided the cDNA or gDNA that served as material.

The receptor was isolated from a man aged 45-65 years with active COVID-19. The chain links TRBV12-5 to TRBJ1-1; 10 bases align to TRBD1. Sequencing was done on a sample of peripheral blood. The CDR3 nucleotides are TGTGCTAGTGGTTTGTCCGGGACAGGGGAAAGGTGGCCGTCTATGAACACTGAAGCTTTCTTT. Translated: CASGLSGTGERWPSMNTEAFF.